This T cell receptor (beta chain) emerged from a study of beta chain features in type 1 diabetes. Of the isolated RNA, all was reverse transcribed, and so the sequenced material was expressed TCRB transcripts. The table came from immunoSEQ multiplex PCR; TCRdb's copy has only in-frame clones and leaves some out. The data contain over 650,000 clones, over 13% of them singletons. Germline lookup yields CDR1 SGHVS and CDR2 FQNEAQ. V dropped 0 bases and J dropped 5 bases, with 10 bases sitting between them. This CDR3 comprises 14 residues. Overall study findings and caveats: cDNA sequencing could over-represent cells with high TCR expression. TCRB repertoires of naive, central memory and Treg cells appeared more similar among patients than among healthy donors. Across all four CD4+ subsets, people with type 1 diabetes showed modestly shorter TCRB CDR3s. Fewer insertions but more deletions were seen at VDJ junctions in type 1 diabetes patients.

Averaging around 110 mL, one heparinised blood draw came from each individual donor. In regard to this clone: Antigen specificity is unknown.

The specimen sequenced was naive CD4+ T cells from blood. The receptor's source is a man between 18 and 35 years old with type 1 diabetes. The chain links TRBV7-8 to TRBJ1-1; D possibly corresponds to TRBD1 (5 bases). In DNA, the CDR3 is TGTGCCAGCAGCTTAGCGCAGGGTTCAACTGAAGCTTTCTTT. It encodes CASSLAQGSTEAFF. Full variable domain (rest looked up from reference TRBV7-8 and TRBJ1-1): GAGVSQSPRYKVAKRGQDVALRCDPISGHVSLFWYQQALGQGPEFLTYFQNEAQLDKSGLPSDRFFAERPEGSVSTLKIQRTQQEDSAVYLCASSLAQGSTEAFFGQGTRLTVV.